What follows describes a single T cell receptor beta chain. Trimming left V 0 bases short and J 9 bases short, with 6 bases between. CDR3 length: 12 amino acids. The germline V gene encodes CDR1 SGHAT and CDR2 FQNNGV. The entry originates in a study of OX40 agonist ivuxolimab in advanced cancers. Study summary: The dose-escalation cohort had hepatocellular carcinoma, melanoma, renal cell or head and neck cancer. A male proportion of around 86% was recorded, with mean age roughly 62 years and range roughly 23 to 85.

The assay was immunoSEQ multiplex PCR, and TCRdb's table has in-frame clones only and misses some. The repertoire holds about 65,000 clones, around nine tenths seen once, with approximately 1.1% in the top ten. The sequences come from CD4+ or CD8+ T cells sorted from blood, collected in a trial of the OX40 agonist ivuxolimab. This chain connects TRBV11-2 to TRBJ2-1; D is ambiguous. The receptor was isolated from an adult with an advanced solid tumor such as melanoma, head and neck, liver or kidney cancer. CDR3 protein: CASSLDRSEQFF. Here the CDR3 DNA reads TGTGCCAGCAGCTTAGATAGGTCTGAGCAGTTCTTC.